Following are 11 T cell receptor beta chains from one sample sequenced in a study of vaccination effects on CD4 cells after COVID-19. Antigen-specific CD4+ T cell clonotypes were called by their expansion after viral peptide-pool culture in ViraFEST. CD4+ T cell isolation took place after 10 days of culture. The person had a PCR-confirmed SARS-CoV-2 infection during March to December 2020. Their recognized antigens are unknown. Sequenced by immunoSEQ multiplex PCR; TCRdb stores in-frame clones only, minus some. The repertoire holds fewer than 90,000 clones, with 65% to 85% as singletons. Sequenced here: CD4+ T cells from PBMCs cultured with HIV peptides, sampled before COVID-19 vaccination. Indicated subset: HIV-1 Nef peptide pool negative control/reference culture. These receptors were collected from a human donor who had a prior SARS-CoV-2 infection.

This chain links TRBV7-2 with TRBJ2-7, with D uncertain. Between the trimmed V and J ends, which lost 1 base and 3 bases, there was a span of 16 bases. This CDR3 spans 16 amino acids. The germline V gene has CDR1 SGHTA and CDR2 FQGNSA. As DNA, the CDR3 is TGTGCCAGCAGCTTAGATATACGGGCCGCAAGCTACGAGCAGTACTTC. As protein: CASSLDIRAASYEQYF.

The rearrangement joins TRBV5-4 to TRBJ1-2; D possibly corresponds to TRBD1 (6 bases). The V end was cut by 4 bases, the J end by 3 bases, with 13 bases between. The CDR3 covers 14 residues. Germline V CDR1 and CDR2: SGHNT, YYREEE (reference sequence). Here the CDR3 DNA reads TGTGCCAGCAGCGAAGGGGGAGGCTACTATGGCTACACCTTC. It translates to CASSEGGGYYGYTF.

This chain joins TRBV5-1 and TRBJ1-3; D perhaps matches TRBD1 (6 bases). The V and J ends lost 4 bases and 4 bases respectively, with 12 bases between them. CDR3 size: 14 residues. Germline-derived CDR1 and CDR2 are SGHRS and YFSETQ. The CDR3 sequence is CASSSQGSGNTIYF. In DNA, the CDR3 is TGCGCCAGCAGCAGCCAGGGGTCGGGAAACACCATATATTTT.

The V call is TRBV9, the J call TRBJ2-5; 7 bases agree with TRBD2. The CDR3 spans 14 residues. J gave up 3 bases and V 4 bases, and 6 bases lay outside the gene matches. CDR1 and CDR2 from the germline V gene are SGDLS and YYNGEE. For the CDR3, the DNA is TGTGCCAGCAGCCCATGGGCGGGGGAAGAGACCCAGTACTTC. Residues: CASSPWAGEETQYF.

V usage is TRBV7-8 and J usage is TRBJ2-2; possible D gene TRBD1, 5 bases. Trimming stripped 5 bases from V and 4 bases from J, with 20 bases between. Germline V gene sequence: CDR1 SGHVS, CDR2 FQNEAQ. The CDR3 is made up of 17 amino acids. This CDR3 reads CASSVPTALYGTGELFF. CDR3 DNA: TGTGCCAGCAGCGTACCGACAGCCCTTTATGGCACCGGGGAGCTGTTTTTT.

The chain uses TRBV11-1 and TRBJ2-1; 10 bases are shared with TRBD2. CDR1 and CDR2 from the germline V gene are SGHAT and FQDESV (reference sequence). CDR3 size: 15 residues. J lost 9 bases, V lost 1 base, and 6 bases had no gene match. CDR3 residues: CASSLVTSGVVEQFF. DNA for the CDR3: TGTGCCAGCAGCTTAGTCACTAGCGGGGTAGTTGAGCAGTTCTTC.

The CDR3 nucleotides are TGTGCCAGCACCCCTGTCTATAAAAAGGACTATTGGTCCTACAATGAGCAGTTCTTC. This sequence encodes CASTPVYKKDYWSYNEQFF. The rearrangement joins TRBV4-2 to TRBJ2-1; possible D gene TRBD2, 6 bases. This CDR3 has 19 residues. V lost 7 bases and J lost 1, with 26 bases in between. Germline V lookup: CDR1 LGHNA, CDR2 YNFKEQ.

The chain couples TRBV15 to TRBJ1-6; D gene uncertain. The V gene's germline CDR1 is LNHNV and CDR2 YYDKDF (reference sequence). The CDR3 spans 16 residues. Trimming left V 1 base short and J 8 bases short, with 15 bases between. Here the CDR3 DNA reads TGTGCCACCAGCAGAGCTGGATCGTCGCCGGATTCACCCCTCCACTTT. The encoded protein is CATSRAGSSPDSPLHF.

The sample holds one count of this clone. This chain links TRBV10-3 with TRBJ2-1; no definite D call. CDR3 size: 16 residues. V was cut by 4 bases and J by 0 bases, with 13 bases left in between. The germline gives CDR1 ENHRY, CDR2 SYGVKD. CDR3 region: CAISVVRGSSYNEQFF. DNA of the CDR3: TGTGCCATCAGTGTTGTACGCGGCAGCTCCTACAATGAGCAGTTCTTC.

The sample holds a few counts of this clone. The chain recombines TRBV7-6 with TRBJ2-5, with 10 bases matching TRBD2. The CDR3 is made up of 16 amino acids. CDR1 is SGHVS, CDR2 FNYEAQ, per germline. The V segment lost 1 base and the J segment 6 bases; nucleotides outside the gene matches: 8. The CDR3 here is CASSLVGLAGAKTQYF. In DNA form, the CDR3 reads TGTGCCAGCAGCTTAGTAGGGCTAGCGGGGGCAAAGACCCAGTACTTC. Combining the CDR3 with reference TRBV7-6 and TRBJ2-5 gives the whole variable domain GAGVSQSPRYKVTKRGQDVALRCDPISGHVSLYWYRQALGQGPEFLTYFNYEAQQDKSGLPNDRFSAERPEGSISTLTIQRTEQRDSAMYRCASSLVGLAGAKTQYFGPGTRLLVL.

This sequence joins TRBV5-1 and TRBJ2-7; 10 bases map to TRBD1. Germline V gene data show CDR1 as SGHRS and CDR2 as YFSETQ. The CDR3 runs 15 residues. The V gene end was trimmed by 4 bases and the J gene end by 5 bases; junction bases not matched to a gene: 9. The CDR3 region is CASSPTGQGVDEQYF. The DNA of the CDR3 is TGCGCCAGCAGCCCCACCGGACAGGGGGTCGACGAGCAGTACTTC. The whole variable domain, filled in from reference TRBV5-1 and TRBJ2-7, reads KAGVTQTPRYLIKTRGQQVTLSCSPISGHRSVSWYQQTPGQGLQFLFEYFSETQRNKGNFPGRFSGRQFSNSRSEMNVSTLELGDSALYLCASSPTGQGVDEQYFGPGTRLTVT.